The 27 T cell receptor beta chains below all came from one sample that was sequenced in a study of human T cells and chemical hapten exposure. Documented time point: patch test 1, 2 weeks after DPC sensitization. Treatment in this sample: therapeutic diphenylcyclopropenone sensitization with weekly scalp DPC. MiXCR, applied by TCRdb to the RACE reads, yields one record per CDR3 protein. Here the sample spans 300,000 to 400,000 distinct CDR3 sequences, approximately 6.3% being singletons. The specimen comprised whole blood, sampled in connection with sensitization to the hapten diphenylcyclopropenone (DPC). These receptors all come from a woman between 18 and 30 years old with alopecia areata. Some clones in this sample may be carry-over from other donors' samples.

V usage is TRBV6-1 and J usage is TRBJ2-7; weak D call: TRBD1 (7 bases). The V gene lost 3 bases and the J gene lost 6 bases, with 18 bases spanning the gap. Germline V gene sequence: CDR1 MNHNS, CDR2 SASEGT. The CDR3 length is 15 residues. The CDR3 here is CASSEGRGTLSEQYF. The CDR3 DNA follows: TGTGCCAGCAGTGAGGGCAGGGGGACTCTCTCCGAGCAGTACTTC.

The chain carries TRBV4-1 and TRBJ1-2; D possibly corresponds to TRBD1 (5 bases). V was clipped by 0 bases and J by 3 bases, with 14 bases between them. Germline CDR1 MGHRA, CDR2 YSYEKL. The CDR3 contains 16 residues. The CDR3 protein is CASSQDQGAGYYGYTF. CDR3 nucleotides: TGCGCCAGCAGCCAAGATCAAGGAGCAGGGTACTATGGCTACACCTTC.

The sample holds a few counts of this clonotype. The CDR3 sequence is CASSLDGGADTQYF. As DNA, the CDR3 is TGTGCCAGCAGTTTAGACGGAGGGGCAGATACGCAGTATTTT. The chain carries TRBV12-3 or TRBV12-4 and TRBJ2-3; a possible D gene is TRBD2 (6 bases). The CDR3 runs to 14 residues. V was cut by 1 base and J by 4 bases, with 9 bases left in between.

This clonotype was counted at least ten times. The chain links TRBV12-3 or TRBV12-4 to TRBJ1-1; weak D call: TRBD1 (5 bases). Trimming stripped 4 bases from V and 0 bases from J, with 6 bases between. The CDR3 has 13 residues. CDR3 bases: TGTGCCAGCAGTTCAGGGCTGAACACTGAAGCTTTCTTT. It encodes CASSSGLNTEAFF.

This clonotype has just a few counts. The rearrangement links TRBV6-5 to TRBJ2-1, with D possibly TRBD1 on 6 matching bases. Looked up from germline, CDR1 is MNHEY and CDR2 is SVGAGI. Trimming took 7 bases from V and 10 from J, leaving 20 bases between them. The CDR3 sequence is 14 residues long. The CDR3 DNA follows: TGTGCCAGCACCCGAGGGGGTGGTCAGGGGGAGCAGTTCTTC. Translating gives CASTRGGGQGEQFF.

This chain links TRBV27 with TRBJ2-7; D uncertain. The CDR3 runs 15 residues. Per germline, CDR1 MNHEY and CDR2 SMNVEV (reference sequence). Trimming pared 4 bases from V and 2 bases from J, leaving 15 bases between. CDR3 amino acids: CASSSHIGDAYEQYF. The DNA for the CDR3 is TGTGCCAGCAGTTCGCATATAGGCGACGCCTACGAGCAGTACTTC.

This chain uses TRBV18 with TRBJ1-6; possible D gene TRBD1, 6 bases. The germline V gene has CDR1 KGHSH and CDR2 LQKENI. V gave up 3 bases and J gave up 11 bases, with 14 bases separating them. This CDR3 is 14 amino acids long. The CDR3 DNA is TGTGCCAGCTCACCCCCACAGGGAGGGGCACCCCTCCACTTT. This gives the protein CASSPPQGGAPLHF.

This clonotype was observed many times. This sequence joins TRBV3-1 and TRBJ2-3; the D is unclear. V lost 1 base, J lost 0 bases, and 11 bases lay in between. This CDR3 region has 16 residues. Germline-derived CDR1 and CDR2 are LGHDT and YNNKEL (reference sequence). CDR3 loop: CASSQAPAISTDTQYF. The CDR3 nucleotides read TGTGCCAGCAGCCAAGCCCCAGCGATTAGCACAGATACGCAGTATTTT.

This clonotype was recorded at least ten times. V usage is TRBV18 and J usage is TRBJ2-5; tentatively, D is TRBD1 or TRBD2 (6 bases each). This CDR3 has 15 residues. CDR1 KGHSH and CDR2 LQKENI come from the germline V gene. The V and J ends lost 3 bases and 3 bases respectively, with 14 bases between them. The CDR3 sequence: CASSPPGGSKETQYF. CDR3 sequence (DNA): TGTGCCAGCTCACCTCCCGGGGGCTCCAAAGAGACCCAGTACTTC.

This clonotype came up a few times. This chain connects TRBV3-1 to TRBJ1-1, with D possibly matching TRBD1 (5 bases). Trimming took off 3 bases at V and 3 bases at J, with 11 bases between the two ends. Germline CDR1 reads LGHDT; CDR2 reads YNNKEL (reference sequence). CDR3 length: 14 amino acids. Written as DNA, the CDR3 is TGTGCCAGCAGCCAGTTCGGAGGGGACACTGAAGCTTTCTTT. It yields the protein CASSQFGGDTEAFF.

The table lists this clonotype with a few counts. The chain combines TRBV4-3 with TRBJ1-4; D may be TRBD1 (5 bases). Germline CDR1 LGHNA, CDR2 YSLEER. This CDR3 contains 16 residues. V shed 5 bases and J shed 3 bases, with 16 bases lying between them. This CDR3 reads CASSAHGAGANEKLFF. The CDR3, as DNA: TGCGCCAGCAGCGCACATGGGGCTGGGGCTAATGAAAAACTGTTTTTT.

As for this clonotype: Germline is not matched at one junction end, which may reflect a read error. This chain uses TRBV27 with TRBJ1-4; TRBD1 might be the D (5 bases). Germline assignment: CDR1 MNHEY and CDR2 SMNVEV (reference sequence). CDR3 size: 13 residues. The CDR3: CDSSRTGLKKLFF. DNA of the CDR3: TGTGACAGCAGCAGGACGGGGCTGAAAAAACTGTTTTTT.

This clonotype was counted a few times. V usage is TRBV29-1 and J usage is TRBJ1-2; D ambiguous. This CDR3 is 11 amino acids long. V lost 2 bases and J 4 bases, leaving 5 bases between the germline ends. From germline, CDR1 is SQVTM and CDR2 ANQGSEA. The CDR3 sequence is CSVELRYGYTF. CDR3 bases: TGCAGCGTTGAACTCCGCTATGGCTACACCTTC.

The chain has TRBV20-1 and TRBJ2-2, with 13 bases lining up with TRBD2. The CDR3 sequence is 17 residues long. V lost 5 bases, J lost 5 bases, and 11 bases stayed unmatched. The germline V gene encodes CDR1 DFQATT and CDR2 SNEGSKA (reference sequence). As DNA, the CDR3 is TGCAGTGCTCGGACTAGCGGGGGACCCTCGGGAACCGGGGAGCTGTTTTTT. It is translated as CSARTSGGPSGTGELFF.

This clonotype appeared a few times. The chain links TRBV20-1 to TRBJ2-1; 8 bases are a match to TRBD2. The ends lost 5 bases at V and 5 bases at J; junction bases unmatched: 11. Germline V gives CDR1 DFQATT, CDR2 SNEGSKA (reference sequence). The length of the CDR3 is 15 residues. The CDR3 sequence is CSARPRGGPHNEQFF. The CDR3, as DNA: TGCAGTGCTCGTCCTCGGGGGGGCCCCCACAATGAGCAGTTCTTC.

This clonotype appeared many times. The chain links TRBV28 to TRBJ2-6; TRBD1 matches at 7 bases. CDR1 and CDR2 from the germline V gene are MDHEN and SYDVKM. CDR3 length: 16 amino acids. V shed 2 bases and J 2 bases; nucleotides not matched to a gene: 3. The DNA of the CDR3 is TGTGCCAGCAGTTTAAAAGGGGGCGCTGGGGCCAACGTCCTGACTTTC. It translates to CASSLKGGAGANVLTF.

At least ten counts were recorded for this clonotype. This CDR3 is CASSHEDRPYGYTF. In DNA form, the CDR3 reads TGTGCCAGCAGCCATGAAGACAGGCCCTATGGCTACACCTTC. The V gene is TRBV3-1, the J gene TRBJ1-2, with TRBD1 as a possible D gene (6 bases). Germline V gene lookup returns CDR1 LGHDT and CDR2 YNNKEL (reference sequence). The ends were cut back, 3 bases at V and 4 bases at J, with 12 bases in the middle. CDR3 length: 14 residues. Full variable domain (remainder filled in from reference TRBV3-1 and TRBJ1-2): DTAVSQTPKYLVTQMGNDKSIKCEQNLGHDTMYWYKQDSKKFLKIMFSYNNKELIINETVPNRFSPKSPDKAHLNLHINSLELGDSAVYFCASSHEDRPYGYTFGSGTRLTVV.

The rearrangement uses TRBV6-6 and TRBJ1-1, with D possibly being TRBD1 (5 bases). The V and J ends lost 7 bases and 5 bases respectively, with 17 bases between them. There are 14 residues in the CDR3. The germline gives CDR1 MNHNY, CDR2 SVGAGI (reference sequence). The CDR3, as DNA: TGTGCCAGCACCTTGAACCGCAGGGCTACTGAAGCTTTCTTT. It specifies CASTLNRRATEAFF.

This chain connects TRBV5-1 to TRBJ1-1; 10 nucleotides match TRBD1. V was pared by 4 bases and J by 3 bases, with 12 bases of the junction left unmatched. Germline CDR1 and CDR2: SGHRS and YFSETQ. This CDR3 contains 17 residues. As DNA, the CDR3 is TGCGCCAGCAGCCTCCGACAGGGGGCGGTGGGAGACACTGAAGCTTTCTTT. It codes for CASSLRQGAVGDTEAFF.

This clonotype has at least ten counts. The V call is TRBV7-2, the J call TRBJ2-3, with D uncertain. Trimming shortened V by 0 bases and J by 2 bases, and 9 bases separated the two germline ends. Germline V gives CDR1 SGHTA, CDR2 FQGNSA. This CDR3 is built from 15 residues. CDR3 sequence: CASSLAGHDTDTQYF. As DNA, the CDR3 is TGTGCCAGCAGCTTAGCTGGGCACGACACAGATACGCAGTATTTT.

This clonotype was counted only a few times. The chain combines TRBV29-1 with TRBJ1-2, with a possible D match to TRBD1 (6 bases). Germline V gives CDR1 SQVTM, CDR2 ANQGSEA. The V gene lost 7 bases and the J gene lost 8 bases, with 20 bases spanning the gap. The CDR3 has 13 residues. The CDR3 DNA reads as TGCAGCGGCCCGGACAGCAACGAGCACGGCTACACCTTC. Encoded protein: CSGPDSNEHGYTF.

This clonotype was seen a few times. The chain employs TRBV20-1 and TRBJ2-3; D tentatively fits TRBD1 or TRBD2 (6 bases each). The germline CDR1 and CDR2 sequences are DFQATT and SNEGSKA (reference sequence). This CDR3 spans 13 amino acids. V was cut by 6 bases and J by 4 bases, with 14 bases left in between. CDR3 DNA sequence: TGCAGTGCACCCGCCGGGGGCCCAGATACGCAGTATTTT. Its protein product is CSAPAGGPDTQYF.

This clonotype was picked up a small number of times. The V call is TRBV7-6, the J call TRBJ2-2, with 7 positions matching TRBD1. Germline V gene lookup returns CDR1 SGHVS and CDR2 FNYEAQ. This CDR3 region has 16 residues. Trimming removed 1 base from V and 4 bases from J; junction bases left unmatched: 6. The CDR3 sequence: CASSLDPTGITGELFF. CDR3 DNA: TGTGCCAGCAGCTTAGACCCGACAGGGATCACCGGGGAGCTGTTTTTT.

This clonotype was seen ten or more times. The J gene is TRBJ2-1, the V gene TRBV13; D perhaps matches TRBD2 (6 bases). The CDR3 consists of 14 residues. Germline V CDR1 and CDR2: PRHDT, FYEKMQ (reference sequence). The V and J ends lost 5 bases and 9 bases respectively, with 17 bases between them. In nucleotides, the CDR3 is TGTGCCAGCAGCATCTCCGGGACTCGAAGTGAGCAGTTCTTC. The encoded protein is CASSISGTRSEQFF.

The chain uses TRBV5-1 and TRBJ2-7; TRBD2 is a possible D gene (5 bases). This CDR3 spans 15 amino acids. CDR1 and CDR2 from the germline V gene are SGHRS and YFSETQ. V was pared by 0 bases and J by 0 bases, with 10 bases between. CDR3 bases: TGCGCCAGCAGCTTGGTGGCGGGCTACTCCTACGAGCAGTACTTC. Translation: CASSLVAGYSYEQYF.

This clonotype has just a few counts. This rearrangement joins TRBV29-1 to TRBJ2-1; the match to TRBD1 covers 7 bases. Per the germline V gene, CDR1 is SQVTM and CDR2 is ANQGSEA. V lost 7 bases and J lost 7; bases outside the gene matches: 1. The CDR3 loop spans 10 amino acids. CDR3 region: CSAGGNEQFF. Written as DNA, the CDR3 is TGCAGCGCAGGGGGTAATGAGCAGTTCTTC.

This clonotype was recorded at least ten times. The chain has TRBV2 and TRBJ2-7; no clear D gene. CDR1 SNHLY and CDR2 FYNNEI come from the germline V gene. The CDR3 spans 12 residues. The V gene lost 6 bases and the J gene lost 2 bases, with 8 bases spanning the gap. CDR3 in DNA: TGTGCCAGCAGGGACGGTCCCTACGAGCAGTACTTC. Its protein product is CASRDGPYEQYF.